The text below deals with one T cell receptor beta chain. The CDR3 totals 16 residues. Germline CDR1 LGHNA, CDR2 YSLEER. V lost 6 bases and J lost 6, with 22 bases in between. This entry comes from a study of blood T cell repertoires in COVID-19. Turning to the study itself: Nucleic acid was either cDNA or gDNA, and it came from T cells, B-cell-depleted T cells, or PBMCs.

Here immunoSEQ multiplex PCR was the method, and the copy in TCRdb shows in-frame clones only, minus some. The sample holds 200,000 to 250,000 clones, around 86% seen once. Participants reported their clinical history, and cohort assignment relied on those reports. The J gene is TRBJ2-3, the V gene TRBV4-3; D gene unclear. The origin of this receptor is a woman aged 40 to 55 with acute COVID-19. The sequenced sample consisted of PBMCs or T cells enriched from blood (not recorded which). The CDR3 spells CASSALSRVSSDTQYF. The CDR3 bases are TGCGCCAGCAGTGCACTTTCGCGAGTGTCATCGGATACGCAGTATTTT.